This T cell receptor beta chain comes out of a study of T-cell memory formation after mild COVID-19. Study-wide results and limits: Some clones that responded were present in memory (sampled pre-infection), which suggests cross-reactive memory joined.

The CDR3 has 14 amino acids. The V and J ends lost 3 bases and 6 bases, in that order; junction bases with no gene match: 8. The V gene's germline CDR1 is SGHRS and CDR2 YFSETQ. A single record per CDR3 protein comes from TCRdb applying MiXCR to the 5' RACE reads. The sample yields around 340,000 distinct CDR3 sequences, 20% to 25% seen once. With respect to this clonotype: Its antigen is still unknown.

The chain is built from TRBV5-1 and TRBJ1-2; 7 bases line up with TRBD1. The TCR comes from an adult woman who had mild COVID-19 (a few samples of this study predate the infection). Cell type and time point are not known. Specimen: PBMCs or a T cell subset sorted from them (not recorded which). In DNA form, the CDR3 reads TGCGCCAGCAGCTCCACAGGGGAACCGGATGGCTACACCTTC. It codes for CASSSTGEPDGYTF.